A single sample gave rise to the 7 T cell receptor beta chains below, sequenced in a study of blood T cell repertoires in COVID-19. The repertoire was sequenced with immunoSEQ multiplex PCR; TCRdb's copy has only in-frame clones and lacks some. The repertoire holds 55,000 to 65,000 clones, about 85% seen once, with roughly 3.6% in the top ten. The sequenced material came from peripheral blood. The receptors come from a woman aged 80 or older with acute or convalescent COVID-19.

The chain recombines TRBV6-4 with TRBJ2-7; the D is unclear. Per germline, CDR1 MRHNA and CDR2 SNTAGT. Trimming removed 11 bases from V and 4 bases from J, with 9 bases in between. This CDR3 region has 10 residues. This CDR3 is CAGSWYEQYF. In DNA, the CDR3 is TGTGCCGGCTCCTGGTACGAGCAGTACTTC.

V is TRBV14 and J is TRBJ2-7; 8 bases fit TRBD2. With V trimmed by 1 base and J by 0 bases, 5 bases remained unmatched. The CDR3 runs to 16 residues. Looked up from germline, CDR1 is SGHDN and CDR2 is FVKESK. The CDR3 sequence is CASSQVAGGLSYEQYF. CDR3 sequence (DNA): TGTGCCAGCAGCCAAGTGGCGGGAGGCCTCTCCTACGAGCAGTACTTC. The variable domain in full, completed from reference TRBV14 and TRBJ2-7, reads EAGVTQFPSHSVIEKGQTVTLRCDPISGHDNLYWYRRVMGKEIKFLLHFVKESKQDESGMPNNRFLAERTGGTYSTLKVQPAELEDSGVYFCASSQVAGGLSYEQYFGPGTRLTVT.

This clone was seen just once. The chain recombines TRBV10-3 with TRBJ1-1; D call uncertain. The V gene lost 6 bases and the J gene lost 5 bases, with 16 bases spanning the gap. Per germline, CDR1 ENHRY and CDR2 SYGVKD. This CDR3 has 14 amino acids. CDR3 sequence: CAIRSAGRFTEAFF. CDR3 in DNA: TGTGCCATCAGGTCCGCGGGAAGATTTACTGAAGCTTTCTTT.

The chain employs TRBV5-4 and TRBJ1-6; TRBD1 matches 7 bases. CDR1 is SGHNT, CDR2 YYREEE, per germline (reference sequence). CDR3 size: 15 residues. V dropped 1 base and J dropped 9; count of bases not matched to a gene: 7. The CDR3 reads CASSLPGTVGSPLHF. As DNA, the CDR3 is TGTGCCAGCAGCTTGCCGGGGACAGTTGGTTCACCCCTCCACTTT.

The chain has TRBV6-2 or TRBV6-3 and TRBJ1-1; possibly TRBD1 for D (5 bases). CDR1 MNHEY and CDR2 SVGEGT come from the germline V gene. The CDR3 is 12 residues long. Trimming took off 6 bases at V and 6 bases at J, with 11 bases between the two ends. CDR3 nucleotides: TGTGCCAGCAGCCCCAGGGTCCCTGAAGCTTTCTTT. This gives the protein CASSPRVPEAFF.

This chain links TRBV28 with TRBJ2-5, with 7 nucleotides matching TRBD1. CDR1 and CDR2 (germline): MDHEN, SYDVKM. Trimming removed 4 bases from V and 3 bases from J; junction bases left unmatched: 11. CDR3 length: 16 amino acids. CDR3 in amino acids: CASSSWTGSPKETQYF. CDR3 bases: TGTGCCAGCAGTTCCTGGACAGGATCCCCGAAAGAGACCCAGTACTTC.

The chain employs TRBV30 and TRBJ1-3; no clear D. Germline assignment: CDR1 GTSNPN and CDR2 SVGIG (reference sequence). The V end lost 5 bases, the J end lost 4 bases, and 9 bases lay between the germline ends. This CDR3 is 12 amino acids long. Written as DNA, the CDR3 is TGTGCCTGGGGGAGATCGGGAAACACCATATATTTT. This codes for CAWGRSGNTIYF.